The T cell receptor beta chain described here comes from a study of human T cells and chemical hapten exposure. For the study at large: On about 2 cm by about 2 cm of upper inner arm skin, sensitization was performed with 2% DPC. TCR yields per sample varied, mainly owing to small pooled library volume differences.

The CDR3 has 15 residues. Germline CDR1 SGHTA, CDR2 FQGNSA. Deletions cut 0 bases from V and 4 bases from J, with 10 bases between. Noted time point: patch test 1, 2 weeks after DPC sensitization. Treatment specified: therapeutic diphenylcyclopropenone sensitization with weekly scalp DPC. One entry per CDR3 protein, called by TCRdb with MiXCR from the RACE reads. The data show around 120,000 distinct CDR3 sequences, 12% to 15% seen once. J is TRBJ1-3 and V is TRBV7-2; the D is unclear. The TCR comes from a man between 18 and 29 years old with alopecia areata. Some clones in this sample may be carry-over from other donors' samples. The sequencing here drew on whole blood, taken in connection with sensitization to the hapten diphenylcyclopropenone (DPC). The CDR3 sequence: CASSLAAARGNTIYF. CDR3 in DNA: TGTGCCAGCAGCTTAGCTGCGGCCCGCGGAAACACCATATATTTT.